What follows are 22 T cell receptor beta chains derived from one specimen sequenced in a study of T cells in Graves' hyperthyroidism and ophthalmopathy. There were TCR beta CDR3 regions amplified from RNA transcripts. An initial round of RT-PCR targeting the TCR CDR3 relied on the HTBI primer set. MiXCR, run by TCRdb on the multiplex PCR reads, gives a single entry per CDR3 protein. The profile shows about 420,000 distinct CDR3 sequences, approximately 15% of them singletons. Sequenced material: blood. These receptors all stem from a young woman with Graves' hyperthyroidism.

Turning to this clonotype: This may come from a read error, since a much larger clone is one base off. The chain joins TRBV28 to TRBJ1-2; D is perhaps TRBD1 (5 bases). Looked up from germline, CDR1 is MDHEN and CDR2 is SYDVKM. This CDR3 spans 15 amino acids. The CDR3 loop reads CASGLGIGTNYGYTF. In DNA form, the CDR3 reads TGTGCCAGCGGTTTAGGGATAGGGACCAACTATGGCTACACCTTC.

The chain recombines TRBV7-3 with TRBJ1-6; no clear D. This CDR3 has 13 amino acids. CDR1 is SGHTA, CDR2 FQGTGA, per germline. Trimming left V 5 bases short and J 7 bases short, with 9 bases between. In nucleotides, the CDR3 is TGTGCCAGCAGCAAGTGGAGGAATTCACCCCTCCACTTT. Protein product: CASSKWRNSPLHF.

There are a few counts of this clonotype. The chain employs TRBV29-1 and TRBJ1-2; a weak D match, TRBD1 (5 bases). Germline assignment: CDR1 SQVTM and CDR2 ANQGSEA. Trimming took off 5 bases at V and 7 bases at J, with 26 bases between the two ends. This CDR3 comprises 16 residues. The CDR3 DNA reads TGCAGCGTTCCTCGGGGACTGGGAGGGAATTTGGGTGGCTACACCTTC. It is translated as CSVPRGLGGNLGGYTF.

This clonotype was counted ten times or more. The J gene is TRBJ1-5, the V gene TRBV29-1, with D perhaps matching TRBD1 (6 bases). This CDR3 is 13 amino acids long. CDR1 is SQVTM and CDR2 is ANQGSEA in the germline V gene. V was pared by 4 bases and J by 1 base, with 8 bases between. The chain's CDR3 is CSVGQGSNQPQHF. The DNA of the CDR3 is TGCAGCGTTGGTCAGGGGAGCAATCAGCCCCAGCATTTT. Full variable domain (outside the CDR3, taken from reference TRBV29-1 and TRBJ1-5): SAVISQKPSRDICQRGTSLTIQCQVDSQVTMMFWYRQQPGQSLTLIATANQGSEATYESGFVIDKFPISRPNLTFSTLTVSNMSPEDSSIYLCSVGQGSNQPQHFGDGTRLSIL.

The rearrangement uses TRBV7-9 and TRBJ1-2, with D hard to call. Germline V lookup: CDR1 SEHNR, CDR2 FQNEAQ (reference sequence). This CDR3 contains 13 residues. V was clipped by 3 bases and J by 4 bases, with 9 bases between them. CDR3 residues: CASSFDEVYGYTF. CDR3 nucleotides: TGTGCCAGCAGCTTCGACGAAGTCTATGGCTACACCTTC.

This chain uses TRBV7-2 with TRBJ2-7; 12 nucleotides match TRBD2. The CDR3 is 16 residues long. CDR1 is SGHTA, CDR2 FQGNSA, per germline. The J segment lost 4 bases and the V segment lost 1 base, leaving 5 bases of the junction unmatched. The CDR3 DNA reads as TGTGCCAGCAGCTTAGGACTAGCGGGAGCCCCATACGAGCAGTACTTC. Its protein product is CASSLGLAGAPYEQYF.

This clonotype was seen only once. The chain recombines TRBV9 with TRBJ1-3; D not certain. V shed 2 bases and J shed 0 bases, with 15 bases lying between them. Germline V gene lookup returns CDR1 SGDLS and CDR2 YYNGEE. This CDR3 spans 17 amino acids. CDR3 sequence (DNA): TGTGCCAGCAGCGTCCGCCGAATCCCCGACTCTGGAAACACCATATATTTT. This translates into CASSVRRIPDSGNTIYF.

There are many counts of this clonotype. CDR3: CASSTSFGSGNEQYF. The CDR3, as DNA: TGTGCCAGCAGCACCTCATTCGGGTCGGGCAACGAGCAGTACTTC. J is TRBJ2-7 and V is TRBV7-2; D is unresolved. This CDR3 spans 15 amino acids. CDR1 SGHTA and CDR2 FQGNSA come from the germline V gene. Trimming shortened V by 5 bases and J by 5 bases, and 19 bases separated the two germline ends.

In its sample, this clonotype was seen many times. The J gene is TRBJ2-3, the V gene TRBV7-3, with D perhaps matching TRBD1 or TRBD2 (5 bases each). The CDR3 is made up of 15 amino acids. Looked up from germline, CDR1 is SGHTA and CDR2 is FQGTGA. The ends were cut back, 2 bases at V and 6 bases at J, with 15 bases in the middle. The chain's CDR3 is CASSLLGVSRDTQYF. The CDR3 nucleotides read TGTGCCAGCAGCTTACTGGGGGTTAGCCGGGATACGCAGTATTTT. Full variable domain (outside the CDR3, taken from reference TRBV7-3 and TRBJ2-3): GAGVSQTPSNKVTEKGKYVELRCDPISGHTALYWYRQSLGQGPEFLIYFQGTGAADDSGLPNDRFFAVRPEGSVSTLKIQRTERGDSAVYLCASSLLGVSRDTQYFGPGTRLTVL.

This clonotype was observed at least ten times. The chain links TRBV28 to TRBJ2-7, with no clear D. CDR1 MDHEN and CDR2 SYDVKM come from the germline V gene. Trimming took off 8 bases at V and 4 bases at J, with 9 bases between the two ends. CDR3 size: 11 residues. The CDR3, as DNA: TGTGCCAGCCGCTCCCTTTACGAGCAGTACTTC. Translated, it gives CASRSLYEQYF.

The chain employs TRBV19 and TRBJ1-2; 7 nucleotides align to TRBD1. Trimming at V came to 6 bases and at J to 13 bases, leaving 11 bases not matched to a gene. Germline V lookup: CDR1 LNHDA, CDR2 SQIVND (reference sequence). The CDR3 sequence is 12 residues long. Written as DNA, the CDR3 is TGTGCCAGTAGCGAGACCGGGACAGTTGGCACCTTC. It is translated as CASSETGTVGTF.

At least ten counts were recorded for this clonotype. The chain carries TRBV27 and TRBJ2-5; D may be TRBD1 or TRBD2 (5 bases each). V lost 6 bases and J lost 4, with 18 bases in between. Per germline, CDR1 MNHEY and CDR2 SMNVEV (reference sequence). The CDR3 is 15 amino acids. The CDR3 DNA is TGTGCCAGCAGCATGAATACGGGGACCGCAGAGACCCAGTACTTC. Translating it yields CASSMNTGTAETQYF.

This clonotype appeared many times. The chain is built from TRBV5-6 and TRBJ1-3; D might be TRBD1 (6 bases). The V gene's germline CDR1 is SGHDT and CDR2 YYEEEE. This CDR3 is 17 amino acids long. Trimming took off 6 bases at V and 0 bases at J, with 19 bases between the two ends. The CDR3 sequence: CASTLDPTGGSGNTIYF. CDR3 nucleotide sequence: TGTGCCAGCACCCTCGATCCGACAGGCGGCTCTGGAAACACCATATATTTT.

This clonotype was counted ten times or more. V gene TRBV12-3 or TRBV12-4 combines with J gene TRBJ2-3, with TRBD2 matching 7 bases. V lost 7 bases, J lost 0 bases, and 4 bases stayed unmatched. This CDR3 has 14 amino acids. The CDR3 nucleotides read TGTGCCAGCACCTTGGGGGGGAGCACAGATACGCAGTATTTT. This translates into CASTLGGSTDTQYF.

This clonotype showed up just a few times. The chain joins TRBV6-6 to TRBJ2-7, with 8 bases fitting TRBD1. V trimming: 0 bases; J trimming: 2 bases; junction bases outside the gene matches: 0. The CDR3 covers 14 residues. Germline V gene sequence: CDR1 MNHNY, CDR2 SVGAGI (reference sequence). CDR3 DNA: TGTGCCAGCAGTTACTCGACAGGGGCCTACGAGCAGTACTTC. Translated, it gives CASSYSTGAYEQYF.

There are many counts of this clonotype. The chain joins TRBV7-9 to TRBJ2-1, with D hard to call. The CDR3 contains 11 residues. The V end lost 5 bases, the J end lost 7 bases, and 6 bases lay between the germline ends. Germline CDR1 and CDR2: SEHNR and FQNEAQ (reference sequence). The CDR3 sequence: CASSGFNEQFF. CDR3 bases: TGTGCCAGCAGCGGCTTTAATGAGCAGTTCTTC.

At least ten counts were recorded for this clonotype. The chain recombines TRBV4-3 with TRBJ2-6; D might be TRBD2 (6 bases). Germline V lookup: CDR1 LGHNA, CDR2 YSLEER. CDR3 length: 17 residues. Trimming left V 1 base short and J 0 bases short, with 10 bases between. The CDR3 DNA reads TGCGCCAGCAGCCAAGGGGACTCGGTCTCTGGGGCCAACGTCCTGACTTTC. Translated: CASSQGDSVSGANVLTF.

This chain joins TRBV4-1 and TRBJ2-7; the D gene is possibly TRBD2 (6 bases). V lost 0 bases to trimming and J lost 1 base, with 10 bases between them. The CDR3 has 15 amino acids. CDR1 and CDR2 from the germline V gene are MGHRA and YSYEKL. CDR3 DNA sequence: TGCGCCAGCAGCCAAGATGGAGGGAAATCCTACGAGCAGTACTTC. Residues: CASSQDGGKSYEQYF.

This clonotype turned up a few times. The chain joins TRBV9 to TRBJ2-3; the D gene is possibly TRBD2 (6 bases). V was pared by 0 bases and J by 4 bases, with 12 bases between. The CDR3 has 15 amino acids. CDR1 SGDLS and CDR2 YYNGEE come from the germline V gene. CDR3 bases: TGTGCCAGCAGCGTAGAGGAGGGTGGAGCAGATACGCAGTATTTT. Translating gives CASSVEEGGADTQYF.

This clonotype was counted many times. The chain employs TRBV3-1 and TRBJ2-7; D perhaps matches TRBD1 (5 bases). V was trimmed by 1 base and J by 2 bases, leaving 6 bases between them. The CDR3 is 13 amino acids. CDR1 and CDR2 (germline): LGHDT, YNNKEL (reference sequence). CDR3: CASSQGQPYEQYF. CDR3 DNA: TGTGCCAGCAGCCAAGGACAGCCCTACGAGCAGTACTTC.

This clonotype was observed a handful of times. The V and J genes are TRBV2 and TRBJ2-1, with unresolved D. Per the germline V gene, CDR1 is SNHLY and CDR2 is FYNNEI. CDR3 length equals 15 residues. With 4 bases removed from V and 2 bases from J, the gap between germline ends came to 12 bases. CDR3 region: CASSVGGPTYNEQFF. The CDR3 DNA is TGTGCCAGCAGTGTAGGCGGACCTACCTACAATGAGCAGTTCTTC.

The CDR3 is CASSSIGRTGSTDTQYF. The DNA for the CDR3 is TGTGCCAGCAGCTCCATCGGTCGGACAGGTAGCACAGATACGCAGTATTTT. The chain combines TRBV7-3 with TRBJ2-3, with TRBD1 matching over 7 bases. CDR1 is SGHTA, CDR2 FQGTGA, per germline. V was clipped by 4 bases and J by 0 bases; unmatched bases: 10. CDR3 length: 17 amino acids.